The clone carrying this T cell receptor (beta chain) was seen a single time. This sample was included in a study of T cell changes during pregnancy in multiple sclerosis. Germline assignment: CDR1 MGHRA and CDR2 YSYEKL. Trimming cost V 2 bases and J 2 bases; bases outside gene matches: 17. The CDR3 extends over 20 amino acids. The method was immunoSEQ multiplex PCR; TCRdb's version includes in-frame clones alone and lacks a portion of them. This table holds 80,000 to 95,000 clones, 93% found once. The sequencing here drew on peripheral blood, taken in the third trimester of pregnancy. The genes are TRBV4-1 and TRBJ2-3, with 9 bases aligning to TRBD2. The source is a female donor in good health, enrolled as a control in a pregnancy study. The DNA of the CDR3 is TGCGCCAGCAGCCAAAAGGGGTGGTTTGGCGCTAGCGGGGTCACAGATACGCAGTATTTT. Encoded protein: CASSQKGWFGASGVTDTQYF.